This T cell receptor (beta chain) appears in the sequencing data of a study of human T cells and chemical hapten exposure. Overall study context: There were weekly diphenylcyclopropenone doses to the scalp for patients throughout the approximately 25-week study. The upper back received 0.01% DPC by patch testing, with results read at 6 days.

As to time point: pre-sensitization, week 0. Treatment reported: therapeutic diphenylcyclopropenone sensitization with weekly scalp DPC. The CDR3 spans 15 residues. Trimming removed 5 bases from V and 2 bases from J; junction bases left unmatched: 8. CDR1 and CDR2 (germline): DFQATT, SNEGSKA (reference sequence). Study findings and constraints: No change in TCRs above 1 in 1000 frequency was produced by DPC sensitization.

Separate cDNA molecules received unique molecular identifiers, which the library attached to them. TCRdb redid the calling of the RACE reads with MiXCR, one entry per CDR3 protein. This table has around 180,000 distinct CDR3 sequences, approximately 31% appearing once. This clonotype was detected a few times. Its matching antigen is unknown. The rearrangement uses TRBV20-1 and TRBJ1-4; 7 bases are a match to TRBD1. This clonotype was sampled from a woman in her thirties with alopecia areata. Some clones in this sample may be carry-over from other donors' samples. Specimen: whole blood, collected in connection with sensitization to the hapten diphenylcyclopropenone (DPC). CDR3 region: CSARDSKLTNEKLFF. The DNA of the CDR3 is TGCAGTGCTCGGGACAGTAAATTGACTAATGAAAAACTGTTTTTT.